This T cell receptor (beta chain) was obtained from a study of T cell repertoires in cytomegalovirus infection. In the study overall: It was the public TCR beta signatures that indicated both CMV infection and matching HLA type.

V was trimmed by 3 bases and J by 5 bases, leaving 13 bases between them. Per the germline V gene, CDR1 is LNHNV and CDR2 is YYDKDF (reference sequence). The CDR3 extends over 15 amino acids. This clonotype was seen just once. The antigen is not known. TCRdb independently ran MiXCR on the reads; one entry per CDR3 protein. This sample carries about 60,000 distinct CDR3 sequences, 20% to 25% of them seen once, and the ten largest clones take about 69%. The TCR sequence derives from a human donor in good health (CMV status not recorded). Some clones in this sample may be carry-over from other donors' samples. This specimen consisted of CD8+ T cells from cultured PBMCs, obtained from culture after CMV antigen stimulation. The V call is TRBV15, the J call TRBJ1-4; unclear D gene. This CDR3 is CATSSSRAINEKLFF. The CDR3, as DNA: TGTGCCACCAGCAGTAGTCGGGCGATAAATGAAAAACTGTTTTTT.